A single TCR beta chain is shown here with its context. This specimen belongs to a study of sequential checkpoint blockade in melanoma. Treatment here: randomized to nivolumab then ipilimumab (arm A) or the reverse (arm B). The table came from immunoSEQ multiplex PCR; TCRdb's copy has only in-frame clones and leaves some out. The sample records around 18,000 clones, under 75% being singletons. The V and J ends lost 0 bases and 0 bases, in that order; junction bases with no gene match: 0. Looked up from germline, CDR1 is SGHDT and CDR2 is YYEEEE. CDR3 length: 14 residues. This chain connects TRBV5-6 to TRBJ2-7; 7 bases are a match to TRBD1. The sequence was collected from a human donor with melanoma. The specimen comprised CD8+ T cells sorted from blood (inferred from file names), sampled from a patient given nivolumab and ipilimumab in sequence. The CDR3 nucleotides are TGTGCCAGCAGCTTGGCAGGGGGCTCCTACGAGCAGTACTTC. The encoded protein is CASSLAGGSYEQYF.